These 8 T cell receptor beta chains were sequenced from one sample in a study of blood T cell repertoires in COVID-19. TCRdb's table, derived via immunoSEQ multiplex PCR, lists solely in-frame clones and lacks some. This repertoire shows tens of thousands of clones, around 84% found once; its top ten account for 12%. What was sequenced was peripheral blood. These receptors all stem from an older man with active COVID-19.

The chain uses TRBV5-1 and TRBJ2-2, with a possible D match to TRBD2 (5 bases). The germline gives CDR1 SGHRS, CDR2 YFSETQ. The germline V and J ends were trimmed by 0 bases and 2 bases, with 8 bases remaining between them. This CDR3 region has 15 residues. CDR3 protein: CASSLEAVNTGELFF. For the CDR3, the DNA is TGCGCCAGCAGCTTGGAAGCGGTTAACACCGGGGAGCTGTTTTTT.

The chain combines TRBV18 with TRBJ2-5; TRBD1 aligns across 7 bases. Per germline, CDR1 KGHSH and CDR2 LQKENI. V dropped 6 bases and J dropped 2; count of bases not matched to a gene: 3. The CDR3 runs 13 residues. The CDR3 loop is CASSPGQQETQYF. The CDR3 nucleotides are TGTGCCAGCTCCCCGGGACAGCAAGAGACCCAGTACTTC.

The chain combines TRBV11-2 with TRBJ2-7; perhaps TRBD1 as D (5 bases). The V end lost 0 bases, the J end lost 6 bases, and 12 bases lay between the germline ends. The CDR3 is 14 amino acids. Germline CDR1 reads SGHAT; CDR2 reads FQNNGV. The CDR3 bases are TGTGCCAGCAGCTTAGAGGCAGGGATCAGCGAGCAGTACTTC. Residues: CASSLEAGISEQYF. Drawing the rest from reference TRBV11-2 and TRBJ2-7, the complete variable domain is EAGVAQSPRYKIIEKRQSVAFWCNPISGHATLYWYQQILGQGPKLLIQFQNNGVVDDSQLPKDRFSAERLKGVDSTLKIQPAKLEDSAVYLCASSLEAGISEQYFGPGTRLTVT.

CDR3 nucleotides: TGTGCCAGCAGCCCGGACAGGGGGGAGACCCAGTACTTC. It is translated as CASSPDRGETQYF. The chain combines TRBV4-2 with TRBJ2-5; 10 bases agree with TRBD1. Germline V gene data show CDR1 as LGHNA and CDR2 as YNFKEQ. CDR3 length equals 13 residues. Trimming cost V 4 bases and J 5 bases; bases outside gene matches: 1.

This CDR3 is CASSLVQGYEQYF. Written as DNA, the CDR3 is TGTGCCAGCAGTTTAGTACAGGGTTACGAGCAGTACTTC. The genes are TRBV12-3 or TRBV12-4 and TRBJ2-7, with D tentatively TRBD1 (6 bases). V lost 1 base and J 4 bases, leaving 8 bases between the germline ends. The CDR3 is made up of 13 amino acids.

The chain couples TRBV29-1 to TRBJ1-2; possibly TRBD1 for D (5 bases). CDR1 and CDR2 from the germline V gene are SQVTM and ANQGSEA. Trimming stripped 3 bases from V and 9 bases from J, with 11 bases between. The CDR3 loop spans 11 amino acids. In DNA form, the CDR3 reads TGCAGCGTTGACCAGGGTTTGAGCTACACCTTC. Amino acids: CSVDQGLSYTF.

The rearrangement uses TRBV7-3 and TRBJ1-1; 8 bases agree with TRBD1. Germline V lookup: CDR1 SGHTA, CDR2 FQGTGA. The CDR3 totals 13 residues. V dropped 5 bases and J dropped 8; count of bases not matched to a gene: 7. The CDR3 DNA is TGTGCCAGCAGCCCACAACCAGGGGGCGAAGCTTTCTTT. This codes for CASSPQPGGEAFF.

The rearrangement joins TRBV6-4 to TRBJ2-2; D might be TRBD2 (5 bases). The V gene lost 0 bases and the J gene lost 5 bases, with 7 bases spanning the gap. Germline CDR1 and CDR2: MRHNA and SNTAGT. This CDR3 contains 14 residues. In DNA, the CDR3 is TGTGCCAGCAGTGACTCGCGAGGGACCGGGGAGCTGTTTTTT. Translating gives CASSDSRGTGELFF.